A single sample gave rise to the 12 T cell receptor beta chains below, sequenced in a study of metastatic and nonmetastatic thyroid tumors. All patients reached thyroid surgery having received no treatment beforehand. TCRdb reprocessed the PCR reads via MiXCR. This sample has approximately 37,000 clones, with about a fifth found just once. Source material: tumor tissue. The source of these receptors is a male donor with papillary thyroid cancer or a benign thyroid nodule (not recorded which). Some clones in this sample may be carry-over from other donors' samples.

With respect to this clone: At one boundary the junction diverges from the germline segment, which might be a read error. The CDR3 DNA follows: TGTGCCAGCAGTGGTCTCCTAACCCAGAGAAAAGAGACCCGGTACTTC. Its protein product is CASSGLLTQRKETRYF. The chain couples TRBV6-1 to TRBJ2-5; D ambiguous. Germline CDR1 and CDR2: MNHNS and SASEGT. The length of the CDR3 is 16 residues.

J is TRBJ2-3 and V is TRBV2, with D possibly being TRBD2 (6 bases). Germline CDR1 and CDR2: SNHLY and FYNNEI. The V gene lost 6 bases and the J gene lost 0 bases, with 10 bases spanning the gap. CDR3 length: 14 amino acids. Here the CDR3 reads CASRRDWSTDTQYF. The CDR3 region has the DNA TGTGCCAGCAGAAGGGACTGGAGCACAGATACGCAGTATTTT. The full variable domain, in which reference TRBV2 and TRBJ2-3 provide the parts outside the CDR3, is EPEVTQTPSHQVTQMGQEVILRCVPISNHLYFYWYRQILGQKVEFLVSFYNNEISEKSEIFDDQFSVERPDGSNFTLKIRSTKLEDSAMYFCASRRDWSTDTQYFGPGTRLTVL.

This clone was picked up many times. The chain is built from TRBV18 and TRBJ2-1; unclear D gene. Germline CDR1 and CDR2: KGHSH and LQKENI. Trimming removed 6 bases from V and 6 bases from J, with 6 bases in between. The CDR3 extends over 11 amino acids. The CDR3, as DNA: TGTGCCAGCTCCCCAAGCAATGAGCAGTTCTTC. Its protein is CASSPSNEQFF.

The chain has TRBV6-1 and TRBJ1-3; TRBD1 is a possible D gene (5 bases). There are 16 residues in the CDR3. Deletions cut 6 bases from V and 4 bases from J, with 19 bases between. CDR1 and CDR2 from the germline V gene are MNHNS and SASEGT. For the CDR3, the DNA is TGTGCCAGCAGCTCAATTGCCGGGACCTCGGGAAACACCATATATTTT. Encoded protein: CASSSIAGTSGNTIYF.

The sample holds many counts of this clone. The V call is TRBV10-3, the J call TRBJ1-2, with 8 bases fitting TRBD1. The V segment lost 5 bases and the J segment 8 bases; nucleotides outside the gene matches: 7. Germline CDR1 and CDR2: ENHRY and SYGVKD. There are 13 residues in the CDR3. CDR3 sequence: CAISSTGEEGYTF. CDR3 DNA sequence: TGTGCCATCAGTTCGACAGGGGAGGAAGGCTACACCTTC.

The gene calls are TRBV6-2 or TRBV6-3 and TRBJ2-7; D uncertain. This CDR3 comprises 19 residues. Trimming took off 2 bases at V and 3 bases at J, with 26 bases between the two ends. Germline V lookup: CDR1 MNHEY, CDR2 SVGEGT. The CDR3 nucleotides read TGTGCCAGCAGTTACGGTCAGCTTCCCGGGCTAGTGGCAGTCTACGAGCAGTACGTC. Translated, it gives CASSYGQLPGLVAVYEQYV.

The sample holds one count of this clone. The chain combines TRBV20-1 with TRBJ2-3, with D possibly being TRBD2 (7 bases). V lost 3 bases and J 1 base, leaving 17 bases between the germline ends. The germline CDR1 and CDR2 sequences are DFQATT and SNEGSKA (reference sequence). The CDR3 consists of 16 residues. CDR3 amino acids: CSASPMSGGRTDTQYF. The CDR3 DNA sequence: TGCAGTGCTAGTCCCATGTCGGGGGGCCGCACAGATACGCAGTATTTT.

Relative to its sample, this clone is medium-sized (0.01 to 0.1%). V gene TRBV19 combines with J gene TRBJ2-1; 7 nucleotides agree with TRBD2. With V trimmed by 5 bases and J by 4 bases, 8 bases remained unmatched. Germline V lookup: CDR1 LNHDA, CDR2 SQIVND (reference sequence). This CDR3 is built from 15 residues. The CDR3 coding sequence is TGTGCCAGTAGTCTCCGGGACTACCGATACAATGAGCAGTTCTTC. Its translation: CASSLRDYRYNEQFF.

At least ten counts were recorded for this clone. V is TRBV20-1 and J is TRBJ2-6; D ambiguous. This CDR3 is built from 12 residues. Trimming cost V 7 bases and J 0 bases, with 4 bases left between them. The germline CDR1 and CDR2 sequences are DFQATT and SNEGSKA (reference sequence). The CDR3 loop is CSGYSGANVLTF. In nucleotides, the CDR3 is TGCAGTGGATACTCTGGGGCCAACGTCCTGACTTTC.

By share, this clone counts as medium-sized. This chain links TRBV7-6 with TRBJ2-7; no clear D. The CDR3 has 15 residues. V lost 4 bases to trimming and J lost 3 bases, with 16 bases between them. Germline CDR1 reads SGHVS; CDR2 reads FNYEAQ. The CDR3 sequence: CASSSEDRPSYEQYF. DNA for the CDR3: TGTGCCAGCAGCTCCGAGGATCGGCCCAGCTACGAGCAGTACTTC.

The table lists this clone with a few counts. At one of its ends the junction is not consistent with the germline gene, which may arise from a read error. The chain is built from TRBV24-1 and TRBJ2-2; tentatively, D is TRBD2 (5 bases). Germline lookup yields CDR1 KGHDR and CDR2 SFDVKD. This CDR3 comprises 16 residues. DNA of the CDR3: TGTGCCACCATCCCAGGAGGTGGGGTTGACACCTGGGAGCTGTTTTTT. This codes for CATIPGGGVDTWELFF.

This clone was counted at least ten times. The chain couples TRBV3-1 to TRBJ2-1, with D unclear. V lost 6 bases and J 7 bases, leaving 13 bases between the germline ends. Germline V gene lookup returns CDR1 LGHDT and CDR2 YNNKEL (reference sequence). CDR3 length: 13 residues. The CDR3 coding sequence is TGTGCCAGCAGGGCCTCCTCGCGTAATGAGCAGTTCTTC. Its translation is CASRASSRNEQFF.